Listed here is a single T cell receptor (beta chain). Its antigen remains unidentified. This specimen comes from a study of cytomegalovirus exposure and HLA in healthy donors. Study results and limitations: Sequencing likely caused a cluster of highly shared sequence variants. Within an earlier analysis, most TCR beta V segments proved productive either about 90% or about 30% of the time. Reportedly, a later analysis found an Asian-associated ancestry cluster had fewer N-insertions than the roughly 670-donor mean.

PCR used 60 Vbeta primers and 13 Jbeta primers. In the original workflow: The authors later counted some 76 million unique TCR beta chains, 8.5 million to 13 million of them shared. Sequencing used immunoSEQ multiplex PCR; TCRdb keeps in-frame clones, though not all of them. The D gene and trimming were derived from the DNA, and the V and J assignments and clone size from that table. This table holds around 200,000 clones, less than 85% found once. Germline-derived CDR1 and CDR2 are SNHLY and FYNNEI. V was shortened by 7 bases and J by 6 bases, with 16 bases between the two germline ends. The CDR3 has 14 residues.

The TCR originated in a girl aged 2-10 years in good health and CMV-seronegative. The sequenced sample consisted of PBMCs. The genes are TRBV2 and TRBJ1-3; tentative D call: TRBD1 (5 bases). CDR3 residues: CASNGGGAENTIYF. In DNA form, the CDR3 reads TGTGCCAGCAACGGGGGAGGTGCGGAAAACACCATATATTTT. Variable domain in full (rest from reference TRBV2 and TRBJ1-3): EPEVTQTPSHQVTQMGQEVILRCVPISNHLYFYWYRQILGQKVEFLVSFYNNEISEKSEIFDDQFSVERPDGSNFTLKIRSTKLEDSAMYFCASNGGGAENTIYFGEGSWLTVV.